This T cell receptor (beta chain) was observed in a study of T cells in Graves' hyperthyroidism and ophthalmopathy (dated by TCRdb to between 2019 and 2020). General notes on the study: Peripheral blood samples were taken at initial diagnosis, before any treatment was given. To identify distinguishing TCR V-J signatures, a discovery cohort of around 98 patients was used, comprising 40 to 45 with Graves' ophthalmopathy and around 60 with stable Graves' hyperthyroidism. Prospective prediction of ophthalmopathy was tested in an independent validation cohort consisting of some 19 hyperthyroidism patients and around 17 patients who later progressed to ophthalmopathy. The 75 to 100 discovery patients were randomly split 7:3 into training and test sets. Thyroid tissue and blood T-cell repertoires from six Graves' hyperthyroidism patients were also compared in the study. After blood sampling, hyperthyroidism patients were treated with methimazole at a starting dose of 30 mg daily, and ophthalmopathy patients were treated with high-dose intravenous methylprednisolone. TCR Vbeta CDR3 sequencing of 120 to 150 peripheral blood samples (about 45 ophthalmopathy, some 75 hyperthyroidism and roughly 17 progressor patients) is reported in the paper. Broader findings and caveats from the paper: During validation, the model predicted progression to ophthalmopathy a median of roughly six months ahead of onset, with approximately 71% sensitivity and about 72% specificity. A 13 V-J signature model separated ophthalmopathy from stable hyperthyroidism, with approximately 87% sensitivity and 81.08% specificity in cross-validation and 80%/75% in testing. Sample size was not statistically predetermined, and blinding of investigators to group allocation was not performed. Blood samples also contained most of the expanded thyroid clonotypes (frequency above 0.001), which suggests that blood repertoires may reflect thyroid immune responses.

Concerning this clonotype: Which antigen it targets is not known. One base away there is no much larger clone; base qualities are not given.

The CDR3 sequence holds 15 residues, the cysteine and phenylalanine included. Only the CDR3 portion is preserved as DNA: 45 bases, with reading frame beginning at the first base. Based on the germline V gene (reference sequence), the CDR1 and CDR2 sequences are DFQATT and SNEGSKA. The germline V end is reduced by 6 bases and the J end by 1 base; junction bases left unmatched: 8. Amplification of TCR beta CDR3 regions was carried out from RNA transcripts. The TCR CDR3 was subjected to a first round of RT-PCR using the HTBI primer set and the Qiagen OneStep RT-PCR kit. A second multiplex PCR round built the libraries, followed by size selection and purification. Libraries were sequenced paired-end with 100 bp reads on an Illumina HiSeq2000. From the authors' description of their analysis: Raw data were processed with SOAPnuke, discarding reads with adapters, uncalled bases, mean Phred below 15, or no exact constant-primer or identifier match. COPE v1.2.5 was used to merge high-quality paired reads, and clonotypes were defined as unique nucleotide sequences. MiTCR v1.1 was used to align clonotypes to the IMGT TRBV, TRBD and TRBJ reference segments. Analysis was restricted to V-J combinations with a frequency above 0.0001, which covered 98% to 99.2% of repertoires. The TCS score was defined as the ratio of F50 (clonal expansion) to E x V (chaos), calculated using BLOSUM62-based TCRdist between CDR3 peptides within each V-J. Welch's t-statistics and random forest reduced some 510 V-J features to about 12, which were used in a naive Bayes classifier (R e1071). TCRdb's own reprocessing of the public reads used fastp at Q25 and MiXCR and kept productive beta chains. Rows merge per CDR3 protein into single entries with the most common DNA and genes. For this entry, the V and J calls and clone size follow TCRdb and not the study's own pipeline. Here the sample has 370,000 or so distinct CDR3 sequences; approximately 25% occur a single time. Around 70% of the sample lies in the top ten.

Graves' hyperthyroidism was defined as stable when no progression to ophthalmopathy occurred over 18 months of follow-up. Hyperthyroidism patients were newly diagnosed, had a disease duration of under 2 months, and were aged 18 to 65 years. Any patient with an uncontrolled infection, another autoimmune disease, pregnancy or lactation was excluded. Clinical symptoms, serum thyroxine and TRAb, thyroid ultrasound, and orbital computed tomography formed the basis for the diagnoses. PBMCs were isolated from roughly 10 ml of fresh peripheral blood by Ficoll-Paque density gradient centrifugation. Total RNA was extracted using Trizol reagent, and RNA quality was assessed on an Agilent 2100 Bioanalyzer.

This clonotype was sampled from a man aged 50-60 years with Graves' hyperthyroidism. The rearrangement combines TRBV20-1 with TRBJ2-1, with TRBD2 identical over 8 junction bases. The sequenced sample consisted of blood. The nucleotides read TGCAGTGCCTGGGAAGCGGGAGTGTCCTACAATGAGCAGTTCTTC. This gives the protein CSAWEAGVSYNEQFF.